The 14 T cell receptor beta chains below all came from one sample that was sequenced in a study of shared clonotypes between healthy human individuals. TCRdb keeps only in-frame clones here, not all; method: immunoSEQ multiplex PCR. The sample holds a few million clones, around nine tenths seen once. The sequencing input was naive CD4+ T cells sorted from blood. Subset: CD45RA+ positively selected. Receptors originate from a man aged 18 to 35 in good health.

The count of this clone is one. This chain links TRBV23-1 with TRBJ1-6; the match to TRBD1 covers 8 bases. TRBV23-1 is an ORF for which the function is uncertain. The CDR3 has 16 residues. Trimming removed 3 bases from V and 7 bases from J; junction bases left unmatched: 8. CDR3 sequence: CASSHQKTGENSPLHF. The CDR3, as DNA: TGCGCCAGCAGTCATCAGAAGACAGGGGAGAATTCACCCCTCCACTTT.

This clone was seen once. This chain joins TRBV11-2 and TRBJ2-5; D is undetermined. Germline lookup yields CDR1 SGHAT and CDR2 FQNNGV. The ends were cut back, 0 bases at V and 5 bases at J, with 16 bases in the middle. This CDR3 has 16 amino acids. The CDR3 bases are TGTGCCAGCAGCTTAGACCCCGGACCCCGAAGGGAGACCCAGTACTTC. It translates to CASSLDPGPRRETQYF.

The chain carries TRBV29-1 and TRBJ1-1; D is ambiguous. V was pared by 4 bases and J by 0 bases, with 9 bases between. There are 13 residues in the CDR3. Germline V gene lookup returns CDR1 SQVTM and CDR2 ANQGSEA. The CDR3 bases are TGCAGCGTTGTCGACGGGGTGAACACTGAAGCTTTCTTT. As protein: CSVVDGVNTEAFF.

This chain connects TRBV4-1 to TRBJ1-4, with D unresolved. Deletions cut 4 bases from V and 3 bases from J, with 18 bases between. Germline assignment: CDR1 MGHRA and CDR2 YSYEKL. The CDR3 contains 17 residues. The CDR3 spells CASSPGKLPRANEKLFF. CDR3 bases: TGCGCCAGCAGCCCTGGGAAACTCCCGCGGGCTAATGAAAAACTGTTTTTT.

The chain employs TRBV6-5 and TRBJ2-7; D remains unclear. This CDR3 is built from 12 residues. V lost 6 bases to trimming and J lost 9 bases, with 15 bases between them. Germline CDR1 MNHEY, CDR2 SVGAGI. CDR3: CASSQKSGRQYF. The CDR3 DNA is TGTGCCAGCAGCCAAAAGTCCGGACGGCAGTACTTC.

The J gene is TRBJ1-1, the V gene TRBV19; 10 positions agree with TRBD1. Germline CDR1 reads LNHDA; CDR2 reads SQIVND (reference sequence). This CDR3 has 12 amino acids. V was clipped by 9 bases and J by 10 bases; unmatched bases: 8. The DNA for the CDR3 is TGTGCCAGCCGGGACAGGGGAGGTCTAGCTTTCTTT. This translates into CASRDRGGLAFF.

Concerning this clone: The sample has other DNA sequences that encode this CDR3 too. CDR3 protein: CASSDPGGPTDTQYF. The CDR3 nucleotides are TGTGCCAGCAGTGACCCGGGGGGGCCCACAGATACGCAGTATTTT. The chain recombines TRBV25-1 with TRBJ2-3; TRBD2 matches at 8 bases. The CDR3 length is 15 residues. Germline CDR1 reads MGHDK; CDR2 reads SYGVNS. V lost 3 bases, J lost 2 bases, and 4 bases stayed unmatched. The variable domain in full, completed from reference TRBV25-1 and TRBJ2-3, reads EADIYQTPRYLVIGTGKKITLECSQTMGHDKMYWYQQDPGMELHLIHYSYGVNSTEKGDLSSESTVSRIRTEHFPLTLESARPSHTSQYLCASSDPGGPTDTQYFGPGTRLTVL.

The chain couples TRBV14 to TRBJ2-5; no reliable D call. Trimming removed 5 bases from V and 5 bases from J, with 9 bases in between. This CDR3 is built from 12 residues. The germline gives CDR1 SGHDN, CDR2 FVKESK. The CDR3 DNA reads as TGTGCCAGCAGCAGGCGCCCGGAGACCCAGTACTTC. Translated: CASSRRPETQYF.

V is TRBV5-1 and J is TRBJ1-5; TRBD1 matches 12 bases. The V gene end was trimmed by 4 bases and the J gene end by 6 bases; junction bases not matched to a gene: 5. From germline, CDR1 is SGHRS and CDR2 YFSETQ. The CDR3 runs to 15 residues. This CDR3 reads CASSPGTGGGQPQHF. In DNA, the CDR3 is TGCGCCAGCAGCCCAGGGACAGGGGGCGGTCAGCCCCAGCATTTT.

This clone was found a few times. The rearrangement joins TRBV10-3 to TRBJ1-1, with D tentatively TRBD1 (6 bases). Trimming took off 6 bases at V and 2 bases at J, with 10 bases between the two ends. Germline V gene sequence: CDR1 ENHRY, CDR2 SYGVKD. This CDR3 comprises 13 residues. CDR3 loop: CAISGQYNTEAFF. CDR3 bases: TGTGCCATCAGCGGACAGTACAACACTGAAGCTTTCTTT.

The chain is built from TRBV12-5 and TRBJ2-1, with TRBD1 matching 9 bases. The CDR3 is 15 residues long. Losses at the gene ends were 1 base for V and 7 bases for J; bases not matched to a gene: 5. Per germline, CDR1 LGHNT and CDR2 FRNRAP. Here the CDR3 reads CASGLGQGVGNEQFF. CDR3 coding DNA: TGTGCTAGTGGTTTGGGACAGGGGGTCGGGAATGAGCAGTTCTTC.

V usage is TRBV7-3 and J usage is TRBJ1-1; D unclear. V lost 5 bases, J lost 0 bases, and 7 bases lay in between. Germline V gene lookup returns CDR1 SGHTA and CDR2 FQGTGA. This CDR3 region has 13 residues. CDR3: CASSQYMNTEAFF. CDR3 DNA: TGTGCCAGCAGCCAGTATATGAACACTGAAGCTTTCTTT.

This chain connects TRBV19 to TRBJ2-3; tentatively, D is TRBD1 (5 bases). This CDR3 region has 14 residues. The germline V gene has CDR1 LNHDA and CDR2 SQIVND (reference sequence). Trimming pared 7 bases from V and 3 bases from J, leaving 14 bases between. CDR3 sequence (DNA): TGTGCCAGTAAAGGGGATAGGTCTACAGATACGCAGTATTTT. The encoded protein is CASKGDRSTDTQYF.

The table lists this clone with a count of one. This chain uses TRBV5-1 with TRBJ1-1; 7 bases line up with TRBD1. Germline V gives CDR1 SGHRS, CDR2 YFSETQ. V lost 4 bases and J lost 1; bases outside the gene matches: 10. This CDR3 contains 16 residues. CDR3 sequence: CASSPRDSTTNTEAFF. The CDR3 nucleotides read TGCGCCAGCAGCCCACGGGACAGCACCACGAACACTGAAGCTTTCTTT.